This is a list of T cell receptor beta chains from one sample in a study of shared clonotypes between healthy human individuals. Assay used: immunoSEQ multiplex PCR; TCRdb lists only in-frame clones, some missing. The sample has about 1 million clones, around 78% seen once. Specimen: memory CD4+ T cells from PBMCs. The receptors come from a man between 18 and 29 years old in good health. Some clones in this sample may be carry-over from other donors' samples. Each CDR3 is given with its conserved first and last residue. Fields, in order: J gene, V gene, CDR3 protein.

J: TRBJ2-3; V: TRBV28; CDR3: CASRSGTPTDTQYF
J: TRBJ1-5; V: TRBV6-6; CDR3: CASSYLQTDQPQHF
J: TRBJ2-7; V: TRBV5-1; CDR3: CASSLDSGYEQYF
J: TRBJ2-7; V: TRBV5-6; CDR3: CASSLVGTLSYEQYF
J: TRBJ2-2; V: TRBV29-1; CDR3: CSVLSGVNTGELFF
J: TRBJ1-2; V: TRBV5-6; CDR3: CASSFVQGSSYGYTF
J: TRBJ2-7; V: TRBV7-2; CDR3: CASSRGWGSSYEQYF
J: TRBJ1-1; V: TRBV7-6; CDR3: CASSLGGMGTGYEAFF
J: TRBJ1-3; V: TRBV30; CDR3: CAWSTGGPGNTIYF
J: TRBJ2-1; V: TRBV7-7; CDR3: CASSRLAGGGDEQFF
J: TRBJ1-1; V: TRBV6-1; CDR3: CASVVSLASGGWAFF
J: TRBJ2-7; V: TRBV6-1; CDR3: CASSEPSGTYEQYF
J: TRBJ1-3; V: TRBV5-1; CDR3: CASSLGPNSGNTIYF
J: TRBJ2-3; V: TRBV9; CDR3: CASSADLWPDTQYF
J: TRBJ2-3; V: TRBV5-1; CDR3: CASSPSGRSDTQYF
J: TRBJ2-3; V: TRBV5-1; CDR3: CASSLGQLTDTQYF
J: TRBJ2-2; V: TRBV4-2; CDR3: CASSGSGRGTGELFF
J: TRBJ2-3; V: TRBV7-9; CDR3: CASSLDGYTQYF
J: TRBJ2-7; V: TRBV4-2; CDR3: CASSPSLRQAYEQYF
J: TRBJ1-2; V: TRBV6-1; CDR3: CASADREGYGYTF
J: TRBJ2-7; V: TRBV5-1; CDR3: CASSLDSGSSYEQYF
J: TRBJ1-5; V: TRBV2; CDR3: CASRLTGASNQPQHF
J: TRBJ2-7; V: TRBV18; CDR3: CASSPRTVNYEQYF
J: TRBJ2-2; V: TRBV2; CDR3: CASRAGARGGELFF
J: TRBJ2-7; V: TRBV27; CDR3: CASSRTFGSQTYEQYF
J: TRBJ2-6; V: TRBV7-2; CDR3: CAQRLSSGANVLTF
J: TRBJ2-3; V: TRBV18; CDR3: CASSPGIGTDTQYF
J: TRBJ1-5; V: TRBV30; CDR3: CAWSVPPDQPQHF
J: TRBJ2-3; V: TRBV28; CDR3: CASSDRGTDTQYF
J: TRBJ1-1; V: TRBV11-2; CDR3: CASSPLVGGTTEAFF
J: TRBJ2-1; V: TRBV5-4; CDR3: CASSAGLGDNEQFF